This T cell receptor (beta chain) is from a study of regulatory T cells in long-lasting Graves disease. In building TCR beta libraries, iRepertoire HTBI primers were used together with Arm-PCR of CDR3 regions. TCRdb re-called the multiplex PCR reads with MiXCR, one entry per CDR3 protein. Of roughly 500,000 distinct CDR3 sequences listed, approximately 14% were seen once; the top ten hold approximately 17%. This clonotype has ten or more counts. The CDR3 consists of 11 residues. Trimming took 8 bases from V and 4 from J, leaving 8 bases between them. CDR1 MDHEN and CDR2 SYDVKM come from the germline V gene. The time point is: newly diagnosed GD, antithyroid drugs for less than 3 months. Construction of the TCR library relied on RNA isolated from PBMCs. These data were also filed under a second study, of T cells in Graves' hyperthyroidism and ophthalmopathy. That report adds: Most clonotypes expanded in the thyroid (above 0.001) were also present in blood. From stable hyperthyroidism, ophthalmopathy was set apart by a 13 V-J model. Ophthalmopathy onset followed model prediction by a median about 6.9 months.

The gene calls are TRBV28 and TRBJ1-1, with no clear D. This receptor was obtained from a woman in her forties or fifties with Graves disease. The specimen was peripheral blood mononuclear cells (PBMCs), collected at new diagnosis, from a patient treated with antithyroid drugs. CDR3 bases: TGTGCCAGCGATGGGAGCACTGAAGCTTTCTTT. This translates into CASDGSTEAFF.